What follows is one T cell receptor beta chain and its context. Its antigen target is currently unknown. Within one base of it there is no much larger clone, and no base qualities were kept. The label giving this sample's time point can be read as: about 28 days (+/-7) after the second vaccine dose. The intended sense of this specimen's treatment or condition label: meningococcal conjugate vaccine given as trial control. The vaccinee samples were drawn from two UK trials, COV001 and COV002, one of which was a single-blind randomized controlled phase 2/3 trial testing AZD1222 (ChAdOx1 nCoV-19) in healthy adults. For TCRbeta chain sequencing, PBMC samples from trial participants were taken at day 0 and at day 28 after the second dose. This sample stems from a study of T cell responses to AZD1222 COVID-19 vaccine (dated by TCRdb to the early 2020s). Turning to the overall study: A total of more than 230 trial participants underwent TCR sequencing, of whom about 200 received two doses of AZD1222 and some 26 received two doses of the MenACWY control vaccine. Enrollment into the trials was organized by age into subgroups of 18-55, 56-69 and 70-plus years, and those subgroups contained roughly 160, 29 and 62 TCR-sequenced participants, respectively.

The CDR3 regions of human TCRbeta chains were subjected to immunosequencing. The original pipeline was this. TCRs in the repertoires were compared against a reference library of SARS-CoV-2-specific TCRs that had been generated with the MIRA antigen-specificity platform. Breadth meant the fraction of unique TCRs that were SARS-CoV-2-associated, whereas depth meant the fraction of total T cells that were SARS-CoV-2-associated. Using the MIRA data, every spike-specific TCR was mapped to the spike region that the TCR reacted to and assigned to either a CD4 or a CD8 class. Log10-transformed breadth and depth values were compared by one-way ANOVA with Sidak's multiple comparisons tests. In its TCRdb copy, this immuneACCESS table keeps in-frame sequences only and misses some clones. Where compared with another copy, unresolved V genes explain less than half of these, and the others have no known cause. V and J calls and clone size follow that table, whereas D and trimming were derived from the DNA. In all, the sample holds under 50,000 clones, and about four fifths of those were seen once. The ten largest make up about a fifth of the sample.

The paper as a whole reports these results and caveats: In the small 56-69-year group, the increase in depth fell short of significance, most likely because of low power. Participants were mostly white British and included more females than males, and it was suggested by the authors that clonal diversity may have been underestimated. Reportedly, almost half of the unique spike-specific TCRs recognized epitopes lying outside the regions that are mutated in the B.1.351 and B.1.1.7 variants. After two AZD1222 doses, spike-specific TCR breadth and depth were significantly higher than at day 0 and than in MenACWY recipients. Conclusions about previously exposed vaccinees are limited because only six or seven AZD1222 recipients were SARS-CoV-2 seropositive at baseline. Because no day 14 peak-response samples were available, the repertoires could be characterized only after the peak T cell response. The whole spike protein was spanned by vaccine-associated CD4 TCRs, and dominant responses were seen in regions 160-218 and 743-854.

This sequence was found in an adult who received the MenACWY meningococcal vaccine as a control. Sequencing was performed on peripheral blood, taken 28 days after the second dose of the MenACWY control vaccine.

The sequenced DNA: TGTGCCAGCAGTCGTAGCAGGTTGGGGGAGCTGTTTTTT. The encoded protein is CASSRSRLGELFF. The receptor chain draws on TRBV6-4 and TRBJ2-2, with no D gene named confidently. From the cysteine through the phenylalanine, the CDR3 covers 13 amino acids. Left in the record is the CDR3 DNA by itself, 39 bases read in frame from the first base. V loses 5 bases, J loses 8 bases, and the germline ends lie 12 bases apart. The CDR1 and CDR2 encoded by the germline V gene are MRHNA and SNTAGT.